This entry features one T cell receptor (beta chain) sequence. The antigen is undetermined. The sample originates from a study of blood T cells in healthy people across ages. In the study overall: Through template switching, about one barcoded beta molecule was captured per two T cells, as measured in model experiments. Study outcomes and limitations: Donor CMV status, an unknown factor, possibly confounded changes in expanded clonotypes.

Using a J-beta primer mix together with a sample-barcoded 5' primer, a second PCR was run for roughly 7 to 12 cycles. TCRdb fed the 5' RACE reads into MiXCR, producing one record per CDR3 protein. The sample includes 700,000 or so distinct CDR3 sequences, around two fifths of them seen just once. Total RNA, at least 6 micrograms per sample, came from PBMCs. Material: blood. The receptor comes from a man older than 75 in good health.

Written as DNA, the CDR3 is TGTGCCAGCAGCTTAGAACTAGCGGGGAACAATGAGCAGTTCTTC. Translating it yields CASSLELAGNNEQFF. V is TRBV7-2 and J is TRBJ2-1; 10 bases line up with TRBD2. The V gene end was trimmed by 1 base and the J gene end by 5 bases; junction bases not matched to a gene: 2. The CDR3 is 15 amino acids. The germline V gene has CDR1 SGHTA and CDR2 FQGNSA.